This T cell receptor (beta chain) originates from a study of blood T cells in healthy people across ages. Study outcomes and limitations: Among long-lived donors, naive CD4+ cells were more numerous and diversity higher than in aged donors.

A word on this clonotype: Its cognate antigen is unknown.

With a J-beta primer mix and a sample-barcoded 5' primer, a second PCR ran roughly 6 to 11 cycles. Sequencing of every sample gave 3 million or more CDR3-containing paired-end reads. From the 5' RACE reads, TCRdb called clonotypes with MiXCR, one entry per CDR3 protein. The top ten hold around a fifth of the sample, which has some 690,000 distinct CDR3 sequences, about a fifth seen once. Per the germline V gene, CDR1 is SGHTA and CDR2 is FQGNSA. V dropped 6 bases and J dropped 6 bases, with 17 bases sitting between them. There are 14 residues in the CDR3. Material for sequencing was blood. This chain links TRBV7-2 with TRBJ1-1, with D perhaps TRBD1 (6 bases). The TCR was taken from a man in his 70s in good health. The DNA of the CDR3 is TGTGCCAGCAGGCCAGGGGCGCTCTTCGCTGAAGCTTTCTTT. It translates to CASRPGALFAEAFF.